This T cell receptor (beta chain) was obtained from a study of cytomegalovirus exposure and HLA in healthy donors. This PCR relied on a set of 60 Vbeta primers and 13 Jbeta primers. Sequenced by immunoSEQ multiplex PCR; TCRdb stores in-frame clones only, minus some. The sample consists of fewer than 150,000 clones, over 65% of them appearing once. Trimming stripped 0 bases from V and 3 bases from J, with 10 bases between. This CDR3 has 15 amino acids. CDR1 and CDR2 (germline): SGHKS, YYEKEE (reference sequence). This sequence originates from a woman between 18 and 29 years old in good health and CMV-seronegative. The V call is TRBV5-5, the J call TRBJ1-5; D call uncertain. Material for sequencing was PBMCs. The CDR3 sequence: CASSLDPGNNQPQHF. The CDR3 region has the DNA TGTGCCAGCAGCTTGGATCCGGGGAACAATCAGCCCCAGCATTTT.